The 27 T cell receptor beta chains below were found in one sample sequenced in a study of PD-1 blockade in mismatch repair-deficient tumors. Measured with immunoSEQ multiplex PCR; TCRdb has only the in-frame clones, and not every one. The data contain roughly 120,000 clones, about nine tenths of them seen just once; the ten biggest clones take up 12%. Sequenced here: peripheral blood, sampled 70 to 72 weeks after starting pembrolizumab. All receptors come from an adult with mismatch repair-deficient cancer.

In its sample, this clone was seen once. CDR3 sequence: CASSQVRTGSTGELFF. In nucleotides, the CDR3 is TGTGCCAGCAGCCAAGTGAGGACAGGGTCCACCGGGGAGCTGTTTTTT. The rearrangement uses TRBV7-9 and TRBJ2-2; 8 nucleotides agree with TRBD1. Germline CDR1 reads SEHNR; CDR2 reads FQNEAQ (reference sequence). This CDR3 is built from 16 residues. Trimming removed 5 bases from V and 4 bases from J; junction bases left unmatched: 9. The complete variable domain, with remaining parts taken from reference TRBV7-9 and TRBJ2-2, reads DTGVSQNPRHKITKRGQNVTFRCDPISEHNRLYWYRQTLGQGPEFLTYFQNEAQLEKSRLLSDRFSAERPKGSFSTLEIQRTEQGDSAMYLCASSQVRTGSTGELFFGEGSRLTVL.

The chain uses TRBV19 and TRBJ1-2; no clear D gene. The CDR3 contains 10 residues. Germline V gene data show CDR1 as LNHDA and CDR2 as SQIVND (reference sequence). Between the trimmed V and J ends, which lost 5 bases and 14 bases, there was a span of 12 bases. CDR3 loop: CASSEHAQTF. CDR3 nucleotide sequence: TGTGCCAGTAGTGAACACGCTCAGACCTTC.

This clone appeared once. V and J are TRBV6-5 and TRBJ1-1; no definite D call. Per the germline V gene, CDR1 is MNHEY and CDR2 is SVGAGI. The V end lost 4 bases, the J end lost 8 bases, and 14 bases lay between the germline ends. The CDR3 spans 13 residues. The CDR3 is CASSLSRPSEAFF. CDR3 DNA sequence: TGTGCCAGCAGTTTGTCTCGACCGTCAGAAGCTTTCTTT.

The chain has TRBV10-1 and TRBJ2-1; D gene uncertain. The CDR3 is made up of 13 amino acids. Germline assignment: CDR1 WNHNN and CDR2 SYGVQD (reference sequence). Trimming left V 3 bases short and J 2 bases short, with 5 bases between. DNA for the CDR3: TGCGCCAGCAGTGAACGGACCTACAATGAGCAGTTCTTC. This codes for CASSERTYNEQFF.

Only one count was recorded for this clone. V gene TRBV6-6 combines with J gene TRBJ2-5; D might be TRBD1 or TRBD2, each matching 5 bases. TRBJ2-7 explains the end of the DNA better; the J call may be wrong. The CDR3 totals 15 residues. Germline assignment: CDR1 MNHNY and CDR2 SVGAGI (reference sequence). CDR3 in amino acids: CASSYGTGVSYEQYF. The CDR3 DNA reads TGTGCCAGCAGTTACGGGACGGGCGTCTCCTACGAGCAGTACTTC.

The chain couples TRBV13 to TRBJ2-1; the match to TRBD2 covers 12 bases. Germline-derived CDR1 and CDR2 are PRHDT and FYEKMQ (reference sequence). This CDR3 region has 14 residues. Germline trimming cut 5 bases from V and 7 bases from J; bases unmatched to any gene: 3. Here the CDR3 reads CASSPGLAGNEQFF. CDR3 nucleotide sequence: TGTGCCAGCAGCCCGGGACTAGCGGGTAATGAGCAGTTCTTC.

The chain joins TRBV5-4 to TRBJ2-5, with unresolved D. This CDR3 has 15 amino acids. V was cut by 7 bases and J by 5 bases, with 21 bases left in between. Germline CDR1 reads SGHNT; CDR2 reads YYREEE (reference sequence). CDR3 nucleotide sequence: TGTGCCAGCCTCAAATTAGGAGTGGGCCAGGAGACCCAGTACTTC. Protein product: CASLKLGVGQETQYF.

This clone was found a few times. J is TRBJ2-2 and V is TRBV6-4; D remains unclear. V was trimmed by 0 bases and J by 4 bases, leaving 3 bases between them. The germline V gene encodes CDR1 MRHNA and CDR2 SNTAGT. The CDR3 contains 13 residues. CDR3 region: CASSDSPTGELFF. DNA for the CDR3: TGTGCCAGCAGTGACTCGCCCACCGGGGAGCTGTTTTTT.

The CDR3 here is CASSPHRGGTGELFF. The CDR3 DNA sequence: TGTGCCAGTAGTCCCCACAGGGGCGGCACCGGGGAGCTGTTTTTT. The V and J genes are TRBV19 and TRBJ2-2; 7 nucleotides agree with TRBD1. The CDR3 is 15 residues long. V shed 5 bases, J shed 4 bases, and the junction held 7 bases outside the gene matches. The germline CDR1 and CDR2 sequences are LNHDA and SQIVND (reference sequence).

J is TRBJ2-7 and V is TRBV28; 11 bases match TRBD1. Germline CDR1 reads MDHEN; CDR2 reads SYDVKM. J was trimmed by 4 bases and V by 2 bases; bases with no gene match: 1. The CDR3 has 14 amino acids. For the CDR3, the DNA is TGTGCCAGCAGTTTACGGGACAGGGGGTACGAGCAGTACTTC. It is translated as CASSLRDRGYEQYF.

The chain combines TRBV7-6 with TRBJ2-1; tentative D call: TRBD2 (8 bases). Trimming shortened V by 5 bases and J by 2 bases, and 22 bases separated the two germline ends. CDR3 length: 18 amino acids. The germline V gene has CDR1 SGHVS and CDR2 FNYEAQ. CDR3 loop: CASSDGTVSGRAYNEQFF. The CDR3 bases are TGTGCCAGCAGCGATGGGACAGTGAGCGGGAGAGCCTACAATGAGCAGTTCTTC.

This chain connects TRBV19 to TRBJ2-2; 9 bases are shared with TRBD1. The CDR3 spans 15 residues. CDR1 is LNHDA, CDR2 SQIVND, per germline (reference sequence). J lost 4 bases, V lost 3 bases, and 3 bases had no gene match. The CDR3 region has the DNA TGTGCCAGTAGTATTACAGGGGGCAGCACCGGGGAGCTGTTTTTT. This sequence encodes CASSITGGSTGELFF.

The chain couples TRBV27 to TRBJ2-3; TRBD1 agrees at 9 bases. Trimming took 10 bases from V and 8 from J; bases not matched to a gene: 10. The CDR3 sequence is 13 residues long. CDR1 is MNHEY and CDR2 is SMNVEV in the germline V gene (reference sequence). CDR3 region: CAIGTGPYGTQYF. CDR3 nucleotide sequence: TGTGCCATCGGGACAGGGCCCTACGGTACGCAGTATTTT.

The rearrangement links TRBV5-6 to TRBJ2-2; TRBD2 agrees at 12 bases. Per germline, CDR1 SGHDT and CDR2 YYEEEE. This CDR3 contains 15 residues. V shed 3 bases and J 5 bases; nucleotides not matched to a gene: 2. The CDR3 reads CASSSGTSGTGELFF. The CDR3 DNA is TGTGCCAGCAGCTCAGGGACTAGCGGGACCGGGGAGCTGTTTTTT.

V is TRBV6-4 and J is TRBJ2-2, with D maybe TRBD2 (6 bases). Trimming took off 2 bases at V and 1 base at J, with 14 bases between the two ends. Germline V gives CDR1 MRHNA, CDR2 SNTAGT. CDR3 length: 17 residues. The CDR3 bases are TGTGCCAGCAGTGACACTTCGGGGCGGGGGAACACCGGGGAGCTGTTTTTT. This codes for CASSDTSGRGNTGELFF.

The gene calls are TRBV2 and TRBJ2-1; TRBD2 aligns across 12 bases. The CDR3 extends over 16 amino acids. V shed 6 bases and J 2 bases; nucleotides not matched to a gene: 5. Germline lookup yields CDR1 SNHLY and CDR2 FYNNEI. CDR3 protein: CASSETSGSPYNEQFF. CDR3 nucleotide sequence: TGTGCCAGCAGCGAGACTAGCGGGAGCCCCTACAATGAGCAGTTCTTC.

V usage is TRBV13 and J usage is TRBJ2-7; D remains ambiguous. Germline V lookup: CDR1 PRHDT, CDR2 FYEKMQ (reference sequence). Trimming stripped 0 bases from V and 0 bases from J, with 21 bases between. This CDR3 spans 19 amino acids. This CDR3 reads CASSLGDWAVRARSYEQYF. CDR3 nucleotide sequence: TGTGCCAGCAGCTTAGGCGATTGGGCCGTCCGGGCTCGCTCCTACGAGCAGTACTTC.

This sequence joins TRBV27 and TRBJ2-7, with D possibly TRBD2 on 5 matching bases. V was clipped by 2 bases and J by 3 bases, with 20 bases between them. The CDR3 runs 17 residues. Germline-derived CDR1 and CDR2 are MNHEY and SMNVEV (reference sequence). The DNA of the CDR3 is TGTGCCAGCAGTTTAGACCCCCCTGGGCGGGTGGACTACGAGCAGTACTTC. Translation gives CASSLDPPGRVDYEQYF.

The chain has TRBV30 and TRBJ2-7, with D perhaps TRBD2 (6 bases). This CDR3 region has 11 residues. Germline V lookup: CDR1 GTSNPN, CDR2 SVGIG (reference sequence). V lost 3 bases, J lost 7 bases, and 10 bases lay in between. The CDR3 region is CAWRGEVEQYF. CDR3 sequence (DNA): TGTGCCTGGAGGGGGGAGGTAGAGCAGTACTTC.

The rearrangement uses TRBV30 and TRBJ1-3; D gene unclear. The germline V gene encodes CDR1 GTSNPN and CDR2 SVGIG (reference sequence). The CDR3 is made up of 11 amino acids. V was clipped by 2 bases and J by 8 bases, with 7 bases between them. CDR3 DNA sequence: TGTGCCTGGAGTCAGCGAGACACCATATATTTT. Protein product: CAWSQRDTIYF.

The table lists this clone with a count of one. The rearrangement joins TRBV19 to TRBJ1-5; D is unclear. V gave up 1 base and J gave up 1 base, with 11 bases separating them. This CDR3 spans 16 amino acids. CDR1 and CDR2 from the germline V gene are LNHDA and SQIVND (reference sequence). This CDR3 is CASSIVLPRSNQPQHF. The CDR3 DNA follows: TGTGCCAGTAGTATAGTCCTGCCCCGGAGCAATCAGCCCCAGCATTTT. Full variable domain (rest looked up from reference TRBV19 and TRBJ1-5): DGGITQSPKYLFRKEGQNVTLSCEQNLNHDAMYWYRQDPGQGLRLIYYSQIVNDFQKGDIAEGYSVSREKKESFPLTVTSAQKNPTAFYLCASSIVLPRSNQPQHFGDGTRLSIL.

The chain links TRBV5-1 to TRBJ2-1; D is unresolved. Trimming removed 4 bases at V and 10 bases at J, with 21 bases between. CDR3 length equals 15 residues. Germline CDR1 is SGHRS and CDR2 is YFSETQ. DNA of the CDR3: TGCGCCAGCAGCCCCGTTCCCGTGACCGGTGGGGAGCAGTTCTTC. Its translation: CASSPVPVTGGEQFF. The full variable domain, in which reference TRBV5-1 and TRBJ2-1 provide the parts outside the CDR3, is KAGVTQTPRYLIKTRGQQVTLSCSPISGHRSVSWYQQTPGQGLQFLFEYFSETQRNKGNFPGRFSGRQFSNSRSEMNVSTLELGDSALYLCASSPVPVTGGEQFFGPGTRLTVL.

J is TRBJ2-2 and V is TRBV30, with 8 bases aligning to TRBD1. V trimming: 7 bases; J trimming: 4 bases; junction bases outside the gene matches: 8. The CDR3 has 14 amino acids. In germline, CDR1 is GTSNPN, CDR2 SVGIG (reference sequence). CDR3 nucleotides: TGTGCCTCCCGGACAGGGAGGATCACCGGGGAGCTGTTTTTT. Amino acid sequence: CASRTGRITGELFF.

The chain couples TRBV4-3 to TRBJ2-3, with D unresolved. V was trimmed by 1 base and J by 2 bases, leaving 10 bases between them. CDR3 length: 15 residues. In germline, CDR1 is LGHNA, CDR2 YSLEER. The DNA for the CDR3 is TGCGCCAGCAGCCAAGGAACGGACGACACAGATACGCAGTATTTT. This translates into CASSQGTDDTDTQYF.

The table lists this clone with a few counts. This chain links TRBV23-1 with TRBJ1-5, with D possibly TRBD1 on 5 matching bases. TRBV23-1 is an open reading frame whose function is uncertain. Between the trimmed V and J ends, which lost 0 bases and 3 bases, there was a span of 12 bases. The CDR3 sequence is 16 residues long. In nucleotides, the CDR3 is TGCGCCAGCAGTCAATCGGAGGGGAGGAACAATCAGCCCCAGCATTTT. Its protein is CASSQSEGRNNQPQHF.

In its sample, this clone was seen a few times. V usage is TRBV2 and J usage is TRBJ2-7; 11 bases line up with TRBD2. The CDR3 spans 15 residues. The germline gives CDR1 SNHLY, CDR2 FYNNEI. V gave up 5 bases and J gave up 6 bases; unmatched junction bases: 9. This CDR3 is CASSFSGRAGIEQYF. CDR3 DNA: TGTGCCAGCAGTTTTAGCGGGAGGGCGGGCATCGAGCAGTACTTC.

This clone was observed once. The chain links TRBV19 to TRBJ1-2; the D is unclear. The V and J ends lost 3 bases and 5 bases respectively, with 7 bases between them. CDR1 and CDR2 (germline): LNHDA, SQIVND (reference sequence). CDR3 length: 12 amino acids. The CDR3 nucleotides are TGTGCCAGTAGTATCTCGCTTTATGGCTACACCTTC. Protein: CASSISLYGYTF. Full variable domain (rest looked up from reference TRBV19 and TRBJ1-2): DGGITQSPKYLFRKEGQNVTLSCEQNLNHDAMYWYRQDPGQGLRLIYYSQIVNDFQKGDIAEGYSVSREKKESFPLTVTSAQKNPTAFYLCASSISLYGYTFGSGTRLTVV.